The 28 T cell receptor beta chains in this list originate from one sample, sequenced in a study of beta chain features in type 1 diabetes. Sequenced material consisted of expressed TCRB transcripts (all of the isolated RNA was reverse transcribed). Sequencing was performed with immunoSEQ multiplex PCR; in TCRdb, only in-frame clones are kept and a portion is missing. The sample lists a few hundred thousand clones; 14% were seen once. What was sequenced was central memory CD4+ T cells from blood. These receptors all stem from a man aged 25 to 40 in good health.

In this sample, this clone turned up a few times. The chain couples TRBV7-7 to TRBJ2-5; 8 bases are a match to TRBD2. This CDR3 contains 17 residues. The germline V gene has CDR1 SSHAT and CDR2 FNYEAQ (reference sequence). V trimming: 2 bases; J trimming: 3 bases; junction bases outside the gene matches: 11. The CDR3 here is CASSLISSGRGEETQYF. For the CDR3, the DNA is TGTGCCAGCAGCTTAATTTCCTCTGGGCGGGGGGAAGAGACCCAGTACTTC.

For the CDR3, the DNA is TGTGCCAGCAGCTCTCACGGCGGACGGGAGAAATTCTACAATGAGCAGTTCTTC. Translation: CASSSHGGREKFYNEQFF. The V gene is TRBV11-2, the J gene TRBJ2-1; maybe TRBD2 (6 bases). The CDR3 is 18 residues long. From germline, CDR1 is SGHAT and CDR2 FQNNGV. V dropped 4 bases and J dropped 3 bases, with 22 bases sitting between them.

The CDR3 here is CASSSDRGPQETQYF. The CDR3 nucleotides read TGTGCCAGCAGCTCGGACAGGGGTCCCCAAGAGACCCAGTACTTC. The V gene is TRBV11-2, the J gene TRBJ2-5; 9 bases fit TRBD1. Germline assignment: CDR1 SGHAT and CDR2 FQNNGV. The CDR3 loop spans 15 amino acids. V trimming: 4 bases; J trimming: 1 base; junction bases outside the gene matches: 4.

The chain is built from TRBV7-3 and TRBJ1-1, with TRBD1 matching over 9 bases. Germline CDR1 and CDR2: SGHTA and FQGTGA. With 5 bases clipped from V and 5 bases from J, the junction kept 9 bases outside the gene matches. CDR3 size: 15 residues. The CDR3, as DNA: TGTGCCAGCAGCAGGGACCGGGACAGGGTTACTGAAGCTTTCTTT. Its protein product is CASSRDRDRVTEAFF.

This clone was detected only a few times. CDR3 sequence (DNA): TGTGCCAGTAGTATCCTTTGGCGGGGAGAGGATACGCAGTATTTT. Protein product: CASSILWRGEDTQYF. The rearrangement joins TRBV19 to TRBJ2-3; perhaps TRBD2 as D (6 bases). V lost 3 bases to trimming and J lost 6 bases, with 16 bases between them. Looked up from germline, CDR1 is LNHDA and CDR2 is SQIVND (reference sequence). This CDR3 contains 15 residues.

This clone occurred a few times. This chain joins TRBV7-3 and TRBJ1-1, with D possibly being TRBD1 (5 bases). The V end lost 0 bases, the J end lost 0 bases, and 11 bases lay between the germline ends. Germline lookup yields CDR1 SGHTA and CDR2 FQGTGA. The CDR3 is 16 amino acids. The CDR3 spells CASSLTAQGLNTEAFF. DNA of the CDR3: TGTGCCAGCAGCTTAACGGCGCAGGGTCTGAACACTGAAGCTTTCTTT.

CDR3 amino acids: CASKFSTASNQPQHF. The CDR3 region has the DNA TGTGCCAGCAAATTCTCGACGGCTAGCAATCAGCCCCAGCATTTT. V gene TRBV5-5 combines with J gene TRBJ1-5; D is unresolved. There are 15 residues in the CDR3. In germline, CDR1 is SGHKS, CDR2 YYEKEE (reference sequence). V lost 6 bases and J lost 0, with 13 bases in between.

This CDR3 reads CASSLGDSYNEQFF. Here the CDR3 DNA reads TGTGCCAGCAGCTTAGGGGACAGCTACAATGAGCAGTTCTTC. The rearrangement links TRBV11-2 to TRBJ2-1, with TRBD1 matching 7 bases. Unmatched junction bases numbered 0, after V lost 1 base and J lost 3 bases. There are 14 residues in the CDR3. Germline V gene sequence: CDR1 SGHAT, CDR2 FQNNGV.

There are a few counts of this clone. The chain links TRBV4-1 to TRBJ1-2, with 8 positions matching TRBD1. The ends lost 4 bases at V and 8 bases at J; junction bases unmatched: 15. The length of the CDR3 is 16 residues. Germline V gives CDR1 MGHRA, CDR2 YSYEKL. The CDR3 spells CASSRGLDRGRGGYTF. CDR3 coding DNA: TGCGCCAGCAGCCGAGGCCTTGACAGGGGCAGAGGAGGCTACACCTTC.

There are many counts of this clone. V gene TRBV2 combines with J gene TRBJ1-5; the D is unclear. Between the trimmed V and J ends, which lost 4 bases and 6 bases, there was a span of 13 bases. Looked up from germline, CDR1 is SNHLY and CDR2 is FYNNEI. The CDR3 spans 14 residues. The CDR3 sequence: CASSVRQVPQPQHF. Written as DNA, the CDR3 is TGTGCCAGCAGTGTTCGGCAGGTTCCTCAGCCCCAGCATTTT. The full variable domain, completed using reference TRBV2 and TRBJ1-5, is EPEVTQTPSHQVTQMGQEVILRCVPISNHLYFYWYRQILGQKVEFLVSFYNNEISEKSEIFDDQFSVERPDGSNFTLKIRSTKLEDSAMYFCASSVRQVPQPQHFGDGTRLSIL.

This rearrangement joins TRBV7-2 to TRBJ2-7; 9 bases match TRBD1. Germline CDR1 reads SGHTA; CDR2 reads FQGNSA. The CDR3 has 15 residues. Losses at the gene ends were 1 base for V and 3 bases for J; bases not matched to a gene: 4. In DNA form, the CDR3 reads TGTGCCAGCAGCTTAGTCGGACAGGGGTACTACGAGCAGTACTTC. This codes for CASSLVGQGYYEQYF. Full variable domain (remainder filled in from reference TRBV7-2 and TRBJ2-7): GAGVSQSPSNKVTEKGKDVELRCDPISGHTALYWYRQSLGQGLEFLIYFQGNSAPDKSGLPSDRFSAERTGGSVSTLTIQRTQQEDSAVYLCASSLVGQGYYEQYFGPGTRLTVT.

The chain carries TRBV2 and TRBJ2-7, with D possibly matching TRBD2 (5 bases). The ends were cut back, 0 bases at V and 1 base at J, with 13 bases in the middle. The CDR3 contains 16 residues. Germline assignment: CDR1 SNHLY and CDR2 FYNNEI. CDR3 residues: CASSEAGFRGSYEQYF. CDR3 nucleotide sequence: TGTGCCAGCAGTGAAGCGGGGTTCCGAGGGTCCTACGAGCAGTACTTC. Variable domain in full (rest from reference TRBV2 and TRBJ2-7): EPEVTQTPSHQVTQMGQEVILRCVPISNHLYFYWYRQILGQKVEFLVSFYNNEISEKSEIFDDQFSVERPDGSNFTLKIRSTKLEDSAMYFCASSEAGFRGSYEQYFGPGTRLTVT.

This clone was found many times. This sequence joins TRBV9 and TRBJ1-1; D possibly corresponds to TRBD1 (6 bases). This CDR3 region has 15 residues. Germline CDR1 and CDR2: SGDLS and YYNGEE. The V gene lost 3 bases and the J gene lost 4 bases, with 16 bases spanning the gap. This CDR3 reads CASSGHRARRTEAFF. The CDR3 nucleotides are TGTGCCAGCAGCGGGCACAGGGCACGTCGCACTGAAGCTTTCTTT.

This chain joins TRBV19 and TRBJ1-2; 9 bases map to TRBD1. Germline V gene lookup returns CDR1 LNHDA and CDR2 SQIVND (reference sequence). The CDR3 is 14 amino acids. V gave up 9 bases and J gave up 4 bases; unmatched junction bases: 9. As DNA, the CDR3 is TGTGCCAGCCGACAGGACAGGGGTTCCTATGGCTACACCTTC. Protein sequence: CASRQDRGSYGYTF.

The rearrangement uses TRBV13 and TRBJ2-5, with TRBD2 identical over 9 bases. Germline trimming cut 0 bases from V and 9 bases from J; bases unmatched to any gene: 5. Germline V gene data show CDR1 as PRHDT and CDR2 as FYEKMQ (reference sequence). This CDR3 spans 14 amino acids. As DNA, the CDR3 is TGTGCCAGCAGCTTAGGACTAGCGGGCCTTTCCCAGTACTTC. It is translated as CASSLGLAGLSQYF.

In its sample, this clone was seen a few times. The chain employs TRBV19 and TRBJ2-2; D ambiguous. Germline V gene sequence: CDR1 LNHDA, CDR2 SQIVND (reference sequence). The CDR3 length is 15 residues. V gave up 0 bases and J gave up 4 bases, with 9 bases separating them. CDR3: CASSIDLERTGELFF. The CDR3 coding sequence is TGTGCCAGTAGTATAGATTTGGAGCGCACCGGGGAGCTGTTTTTT.

This clone was detected only a few times. V and J are TRBV15 and TRBJ2-5; TRBD2 matches at 7 bases. This CDR3 comprises 13 residues. The germline V gene encodes CDR1 LNHNV and CDR2 YYDKDF (reference sequence). The trim removed 0 bases at V and 9 bases at J, leaving 4 bases unmatched. The CDR3 DNA is TGTGCCACCAGCAGAGAGGGAGGGGAGGCCCAGTACTTC. Translating gives CATSREGGEAQYF.

This clone has ten or more counts. The chain combines TRBV14 with TRBJ2-3; 7 positions match TRBD2. V gave up 4 bases and J gave up 0 bases; unmatched junction bases: 7. CDR1 and CDR2 (germline): SGHDN, FVKESK. This CDR3 region has 16 residues. CDR3 in amino acids: CASSLSSGFSTDTQYF. As DNA, the CDR3 is TGTGCCAGCAGCCTGAGTAGCGGGTTTAGCACAGATACGCAGTATTTT.

This clone came up a few times. This chain uses TRBV28 with TRBJ2-7; 13 positions agree with TRBD2. V shed 6 bases, J shed 4 bases, and the junction held 9 bases outside the gene matches. Germline V lookup: CDR1 MDHEN, CDR2 SYDVKM. This CDR3 is 16 amino acids long. CDR3 nucleotides: TGTGCCAGCAGCCCCGGACTAGCGGGAGAGCTATACGAGCAGTACGTC. As protein: CASSPGLAGELYEQYV.

In its sample, this clone was seen a few times. The chain combines TRBV6-4 with TRBJ2-3; D is unclear. This CDR3 contains 15 residues. The germline V gene has CDR1 MRHNA and CDR2 SNTAGT. The germline V and J ends were trimmed by 2 bases and 3 bases, with 12 bases remaining between them. DNA of the CDR3: TGTGCCAGCAGTGACAACAGCCGGACGACAGATACGCAGTATTTT. Translated, it gives CASSDNSRTTDTQYF.

The rearrangement links TRBV10-3 to TRBJ2-2, with D unclear. V was trimmed by 0 bases and J by 0 bases, leaving 8 bases between them. CDR3 size: 16 residues. Germline V CDR1 and CDR2: ENHRY, SYGVKD. The CDR3 DNA is TGTGCCATCAGTGAGTCGGCCGCACCGAACACCGGGGAGCTGTTTTTT. Protein: CAISESAAPNTGELFF.

This clone was seen a handful of times. CDR3 nucleotides: TGTGCCAGCAGTCCCACATTCTCGGGAAACACCATATATTTT. Amino acid sequence: CASSPTFSGNTIYF. The chain links TRBV5-6 to TRBJ1-3; no clear D. Per the germline V gene, CDR1 is SGHDT and CDR2 is YYEEEE. V was shortened by 5 bases and J by 4 bases, with 13 bases between the two germline ends. There are 14 residues in the CDR3.

The genes are TRBV5-8 and TRBJ2-1, with 8 bases matching TRBD2. The junction had 9 bases not matched to a gene; V was cut back by 1 base and J by 0 bases. Germline V lookup: CDR1 SGHTS, CDR2 YDEGEE. This CDR3 has 18 residues. This chain's CDR3 is CASSLLAGGPSSYNEQFF. For the CDR3, the DNA is TGTGCCAGCAGCTTGCTGGCGGGGGGTCCTAGCTCCTACAATGAGCAGTTCTTC.

This clone was counted only a few times. The rearrangement links TRBV19 to TRBJ2-1; no clear D gene. Germline V gene lookup returns CDR1 LNHDA and CDR2 SQIVND (reference sequence). This CDR3 has 13 amino acids. Trimming removed 5 bases at V and 5 bases at J, with 10 bases between. The CDR3 protein is CASSGLSHNEQFF. DNA for the CDR3: TGTGCCAGTAGTGGGTTGTCACACAATGAGCAGTTCTTC.

J is TRBJ2-3 and V is TRBV28; D remains unclear. Trimming removed 5 bases at V and 7 bases at J, with 16 bases between. This CDR3 spans 14 amino acids. Germline assignment: CDR1 MDHEN and CDR2 SYDVKM. CDR3 residues: CASSHPTLPNTQYF. The CDR3 region has the DNA TGTGCCAGCAGTCACCCGACCCTTCCCAATACGCAGTATTTT.

This clone was found many times. This rearrangement joins TRBV5-1 to TRBJ2-3; 9 positions match TRBD2. Germline V gene sequence: CDR1 SGHRS, CDR2 YFSETQ. The ends lost 0 bases at V and 5 bases at J; junction bases unmatched: 4. The CDR3 has 15 amino acids. Here the CDR3 reads CASSLAALAGDTQYF. The CDR3 nucleotides are TGCGCCAGCAGCTTGGCCGCACTAGCGGGAGATACGCAGTATTTT.

This clone was seen many times. The chain couples TRBV7-2 to TRBJ2-2; D is undetermined. The V gene's germline CDR1 is SGHTA and CDR2 FQGNSA. V lost 0 bases, J lost 8 bases, and 7 bases lay in between. CDR3 length equals 13 residues. CDR3 DNA: TGTGCCAGCAGCTTAGCCCCCGAGGGGGAGCTGTTTTTT. Its protein is CASSLAPEGELFF.

This clone was detected a few times. V is TRBV7-7 and J is TRBJ2-3; 9 nucleotides agree with TRBD2. Germline V gene sequence: CDR1 SSHAT, CDR2 FNYEAQ (reference sequence). V shed 2 bases and J 1 base; nucleotides not matched to a gene: 1. The CDR3 runs 15 residues. The CDR3 loop is CASSLLAGGTDTQYF. DNA of the CDR3: TGTGCCAGCAGCTTATTAGCGGGGGGCACAGATACGCAGTATTTT.